The clone carrying this T cell receptor beta chain was seen at least ten times. Its antigen is unidentified. The data were taken from a study of CD8+CD57+ T cells in acquired aplastic anemia. Across the study: The DNA of sorted CD4+ and CD8+ cells averaged approximately 2.9 ug. The study, taken as a whole, reports: Fewer than 35 CD8+ CDR3 sequences occurred in both the patients and the controls.

Researchers used genomic DNA as the template to profile TCR beta VDJ and CDR3. TCRdb recomputed calls from the reads with MiXCR, one row per CDR3 protein. This sample has about 98,000 distinct CDR3 sequences, with approximately 73% found just once. CDR3 size: 13 residues. V was cut by 10 bases and J by 1 base, with 8 bases left in between. Per germline, CDR1 ENHRY and CDR2 SYGVKD. Individuals selected for sequencing had exhibited CD8+CD57+ cell expansion on flow cytometry. The patients, all of them, had severe acquired aplastic anemia. Blood was sampled before the patients had received any therapy. The sequencing input was sorted CD4+, CD8+, or CD8+CD57+ T cells (not recorded which) from PBMCs. V gene TRBV10-3 combines with J gene TRBJ2-6; D is possibly TRBD1 (5 bases). The receptor was derived from a human donor with aplastic anemia. CDR3 residues: CASYRSGANVLTF. The DNA of the CDR3 is TGTGCCAGCTACAGGTCTGGGGCCAACGTCCTGACTTTC.